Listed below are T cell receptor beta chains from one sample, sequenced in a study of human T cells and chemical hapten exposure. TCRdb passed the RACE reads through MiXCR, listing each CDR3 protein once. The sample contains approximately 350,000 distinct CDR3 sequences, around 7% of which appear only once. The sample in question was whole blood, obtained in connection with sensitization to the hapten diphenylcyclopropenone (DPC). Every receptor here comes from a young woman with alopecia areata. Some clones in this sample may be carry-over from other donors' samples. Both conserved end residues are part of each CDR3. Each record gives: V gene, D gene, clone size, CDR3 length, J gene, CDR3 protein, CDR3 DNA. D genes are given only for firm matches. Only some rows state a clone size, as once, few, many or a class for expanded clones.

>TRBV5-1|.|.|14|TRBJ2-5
CASSLVGTRETQYF
TGCGCCAGCAGCTTGGTCGGGACTCGGGAGACCCAGTACTTC
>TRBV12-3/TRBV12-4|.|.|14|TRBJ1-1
CASSLGAENTEAFF
TGTGCCAGCAGTTTAGGGGCGGAGAACACTGAAGCTTTCTTT
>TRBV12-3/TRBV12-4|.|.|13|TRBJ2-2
CASSYRQAGELFF
TGTGCCAGCAGCTACCGACAGGCCGGGGAGCTGTTTTTT
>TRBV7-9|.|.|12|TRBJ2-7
CASSSTTPAEYF
TGTGCCAGCAGCTCCACAACTCCAGCCGAGTACTTC
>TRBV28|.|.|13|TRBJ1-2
CASSAHRAYGYTF
TGTGCCAGCAGTGCACACAGGGCCTATGGCTACACCTTC
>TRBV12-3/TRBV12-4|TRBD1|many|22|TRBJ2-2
CASSSLSRGTGPDLSNTGELFF
TGTGCCAGCAGTTCGCTTTCGCGCGGGACAGGGCCGGACTTATCGAACACCGGGGAGCTGTTTTTT
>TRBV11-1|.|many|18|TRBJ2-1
CASSLTSSSDWAGVQQFF
TGTGCCAGCAGCTTAACCTCGAGTTCTGACTGGGCCGGGGTTCAGCAGTTCTTC
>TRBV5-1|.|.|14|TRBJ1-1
CASSLEGGATEAFF
TGCGCCAGCAGCCTGGAGGGAGGGGCCACTGAAGCTTTCTTT
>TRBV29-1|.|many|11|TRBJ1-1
CSVVLDTEAFF
TGCAGCGTTGTGCTAGACACTGAAGCTTTCTTT
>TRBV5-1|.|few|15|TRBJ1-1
CASSLAIGGDTEAFF
TGCGCCAGCAGCTTGGCCATAGGGGGAGACACTGAAGCTTTCTTT
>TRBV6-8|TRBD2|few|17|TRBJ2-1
CASSYSRRGGSYNEQFF
TGTGCCAGCAGTTACTCGAGGCGGGGGGGCTCCTACAATGAGCAGTTCTTC
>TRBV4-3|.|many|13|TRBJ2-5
CASSQSLSETQYF
TGCGCCAGCAGCCAGTCCCTAAGCGAGACCCAGTACTTC
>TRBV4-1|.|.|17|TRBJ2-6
CASSQVNSVSGANVLTF
TGCGCCAGCAGCCAAGTCAATAGCGTGTCTGGGGCCAACGTCCTGACTTTC
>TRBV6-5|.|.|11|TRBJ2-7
CASSYQAEQYF
TGTGCCAGCAGTTACCAGGCCGAGCAGTACTTC
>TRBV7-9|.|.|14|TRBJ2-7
CASSLGSASYEQYF
TGTGCCAGCAGCTTAGGGTCGGCGAGCTACGAGCAGTACTTC
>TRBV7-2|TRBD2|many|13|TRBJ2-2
CASTMGGAGELFF
TGTGCCAGCACCATGGGGGGGGCCGGGGAGCTGTTTTTT
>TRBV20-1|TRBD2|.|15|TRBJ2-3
CSASGTSGGSDTQYF
TGCAGTGCTTCCGGGACTAGCGGGGGGTCAGATACGCAGTATTTT
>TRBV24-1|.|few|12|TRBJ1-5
CATSGPFGPQHF
TGTGCCACCAGTGGTCCCTTCGGGCCCCAGCATTTT
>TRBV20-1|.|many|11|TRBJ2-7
CSARSTYEQYF
TGCAGTGCTAGATCTACCTACGAGCAGTACTTC
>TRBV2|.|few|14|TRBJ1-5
CASSAVRGNQPQHF
TGTGCCAGCAGTGCTGTGCGGGGTAATCAGCCCCAGCATTTT
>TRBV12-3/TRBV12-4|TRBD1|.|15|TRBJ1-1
CASSLDRSLNTEAFF
TGTGCCAGCAGTTTGGACAGGAGCCTGAACACTGAAGCTTTCTTT
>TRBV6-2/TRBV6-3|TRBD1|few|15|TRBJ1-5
CASSYVGQGGQPQHF
TGTGCCAGCAGTTACGTAGGACAGGGCGGTCAGCCCCAGCATTTT
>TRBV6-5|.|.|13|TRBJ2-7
CASGRDSSYEQYF
TGTGCCAGCGGGAGGGACAGTTCCTACGAGCAGTACTTC
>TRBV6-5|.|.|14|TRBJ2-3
CASRYGGSTDTQYF
TGTGCCAGCAGATACGGGGGTAGCACAGATACGCAGTATTTT
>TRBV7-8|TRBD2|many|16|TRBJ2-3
CASSSRLAESTDTQYF
TGTGCCAGCAGCAGCCGACTAGCGGAGAGCACAGATACGCAGTATTTT
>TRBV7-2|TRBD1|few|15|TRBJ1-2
CASSSRDRGLNGYTF
TGTGCCAGCAGCTCCCGGGACAGGGGGCTGAACGGCTACACCTTC
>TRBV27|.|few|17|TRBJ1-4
CASSLQGFGEGNEKLFF
TGTGCCAGCAGTTTACAGGGCTTTGGGGAGGGTAATGAAAAACTGTTTTTT
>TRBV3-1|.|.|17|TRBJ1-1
CASSPYSGPPSGTEAFF
TGTGCCAGCAGCCCCTACTCGGGACCTCCCAGCGGCACTGAAGCTTTCTTT
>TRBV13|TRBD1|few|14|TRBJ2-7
CASSSGTGVREQYF
TGTGCCAGCAGCTCCGGGACAGGAGTACGAGAGCAGTACTTC
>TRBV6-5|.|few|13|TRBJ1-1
CASNRQREGEAFF
TGTGCCAGCAATCGACAAAGGGAGGGAGAAGCTTTCTTT
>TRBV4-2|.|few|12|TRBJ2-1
CASSLRNSPQFF
TGTGCCAGCAGCCTAAGGAATTCCCCCCAGTTCTTC
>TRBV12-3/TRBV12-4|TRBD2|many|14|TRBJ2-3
CASTRTSGTDTQYF
TGTGCCAGCACCCGGACTAGCGGCACAGATACGCAGTATTTT
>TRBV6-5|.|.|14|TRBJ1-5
CASSLPGVNQPQHF
TGTGCCAGCAGTCTCCCGGGAGTCAATCAGCCCCAGCATTTT
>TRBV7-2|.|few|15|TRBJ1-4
CASSLVGLTNEKLFF
TGTGCCAGCAGCTTAGTAGGGTTAACTAATGAAAAACTGTTTTTT
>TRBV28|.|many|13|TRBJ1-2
CASRPANNYGYTF
TGTGCCAGCAGGCCCGCGAATAACTATGGCTACACCTTC
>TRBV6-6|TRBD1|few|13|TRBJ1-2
CASSRQGELGYTF
TGTGCCAGCAGCCGACAGGGGGAACTAGGCTACACCTTC
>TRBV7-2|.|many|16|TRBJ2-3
CASSLVVAMGTDTQYF
TGTGCCAGCAGCTTAGTCGTAGCAATGGGGACAGATACGCAGTATTTT
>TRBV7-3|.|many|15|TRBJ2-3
CASSFGETSFDTQYF
TGTGCCAGCAGCTTCGGGGAGACCTCATTCGATACGCAGTATTTT
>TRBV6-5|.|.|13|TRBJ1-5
CASGRQSNQPQHF
TGTGCCAGCGGTAGACAGAGCAATCAGCCCCAGCATTTT
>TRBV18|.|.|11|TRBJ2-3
CASLRADTQYF
TGTGCCAGCCTCCGGGCGGATACGCAGTATTTT
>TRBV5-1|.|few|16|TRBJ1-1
CASSPPGLSLHTEAFF
TGCGCCAGCAGCCCACCGGGACTCTCACTGCACACTGAAGCTTTCTTT
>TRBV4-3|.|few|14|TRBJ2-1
CASSQDRMHREQFF
TGCGCCAGCAGCCAAGATAGGATGCACAGAGAGCAGTTCTTC
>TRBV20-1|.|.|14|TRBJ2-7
CSARADSGSYEQYF
TGCAGTGCTAGAGCGGATAGCGGATCCTACGAGCAGTACTTC
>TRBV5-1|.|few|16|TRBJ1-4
CASSVQPGESGEKLFF
TGCGCCAGCAGCGTGCAACCTGGGGAGTCGGGCGAAAAACTGTTTTTT
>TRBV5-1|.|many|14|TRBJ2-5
CASSLTSTQETQYF
TGCGCCAGCAGCTTAACTTCTACTCAAGAGACCCAGTACTTC
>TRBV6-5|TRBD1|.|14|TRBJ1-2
CASSSRTGPDGYTF
TGTGCCAGCAGTAGCCGGACAGGGCCGGATGGCTACACCTTC
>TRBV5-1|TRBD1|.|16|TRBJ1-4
CASSLDGQGSYEKLFF
TGCGCCAGCAGCTTGGATGGACAGGGGTCTTATGAAAAACTGTTTTTT
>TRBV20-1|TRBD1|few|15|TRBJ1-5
CSARPPGTVNQPQHF
TGCAGTGCTAGACCGCCCGGGACAGTCAATCAGCCCCAGCATTTT
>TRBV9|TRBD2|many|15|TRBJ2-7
CASSPGGASRYEQYF
TGTGCCAGCAGCCCCGGGGGGGCTAGTAGGTACGAGCAGTACTTC
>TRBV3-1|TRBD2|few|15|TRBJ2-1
CASSQAGGPANEQFF
TGTGCCAGCAGCCAAGCGGGGGGACCGGCCAATGAGCAGTTCTTC
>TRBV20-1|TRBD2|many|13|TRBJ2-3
CSVNSGSTDTQYF
TGCAGTGTTAATAGCGGGAGCACAGATACGCAGTATTTT
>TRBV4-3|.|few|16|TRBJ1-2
CASSQDQGASAYGYTF
TGCGCCAGCAGCCAAGACCAGGGCGCTTCAGCGTATGGCTACACCTTC
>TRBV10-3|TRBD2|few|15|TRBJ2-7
CAIKLSAGGRDEQYF
TGTGCCATCAAGTTGTCGGCGGGGGGCCGGGACGAGCAGTACTTC
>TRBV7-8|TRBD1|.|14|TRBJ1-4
CASSGGQGDEKLFF
TGTGCCAGCAGCGGAGGACAGGGCGATGAAAAACTGTTTTTT
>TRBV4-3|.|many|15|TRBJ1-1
CASSQSGTQNTEAFF
TGCGCCAGCAGCCAATCCGGGACACAAAACACTGAAGCTTTCTTT
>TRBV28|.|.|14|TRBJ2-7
CASSLTGEIYEQYF
TGTGCCAGCAGTTTAACGGGGGAGATATACGAGCAGTACTTC
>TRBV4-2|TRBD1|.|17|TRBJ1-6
CASSRQGGTDNNSPLHF
TGTGCCAGCAGCCGCCAAGGGGGGACAGATAATAATTCACCCCTCCACTTT